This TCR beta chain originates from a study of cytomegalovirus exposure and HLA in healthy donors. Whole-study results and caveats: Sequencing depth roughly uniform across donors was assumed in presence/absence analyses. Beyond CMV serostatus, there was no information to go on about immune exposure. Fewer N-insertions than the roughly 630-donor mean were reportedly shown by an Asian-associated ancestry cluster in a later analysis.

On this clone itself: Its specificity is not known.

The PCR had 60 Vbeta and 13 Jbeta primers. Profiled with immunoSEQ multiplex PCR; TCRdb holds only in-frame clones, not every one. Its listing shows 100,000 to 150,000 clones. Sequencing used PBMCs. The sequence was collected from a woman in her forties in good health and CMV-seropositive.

The CDR3 loop is CASSLSGRVTDTQYF. Here the CDR3 DNA reads TGCGCCAGCAGCCTTAGCGGGAGGGTAACAGATACGCAGTATTTT. This chain connects TRBV5-1 to TRBJ2-3, with 11 bases aligning to TRBD2. This CDR3 has 15 amino acids. V shed 4 bases and J 3 bases; nucleotides not matched to a gene: 4. The V gene's germline CDR1 is SGHRS and CDR2 YFSETQ.